One sample yielded the 8 T cell receptor beta chains listed below, sequenced in a study of cytotoxic CD8 clonotypes in ibrutinib-treated CLL. Sequencing was performed with immunoSEQ multiplex PCR; in TCRdb, only in-frame clones are kept and a portion is missing. The table lists roughly 42,000 clones, under 80% of them singletons. The sample here was PBMCs, taken after 24 months of ibrutinib treatment. The receptors derive from a human donor with chronic lymphocytic leukemia.

The table lists this clone with a few counts. The J gene is TRBJ2-2, the V gene TRBV10-3, with a weak D call TRBD1 (6 bases). This CDR3 region has 14 residues. Germline V lookup: CDR1 ENHRY, CDR2 SYGVKD. V was pared by 9 bases and J by 0 bases, with 11 bases between. This CDR3 reads CAITRGANTGELFF. The CDR3 nucleotides read TGTGCCATAACCAGGGGCGCGAACACCGGGGAGCTGTTTTTT.

V usage is TRBV7-2 and J usage is TRBJ2-1; possible D gene TRBD2, 6 bases. The CDR3 extends over 16 amino acids. In germline, CDR1 is SGHTA, CDR2 FQGNSA. Trimming took 0 bases from V and 1 from J, leaving 10 bases between them. Here the CDR3 reads CASSLALAVSYNEQFF. In DNA, the CDR3 is TGTGCCAGCAGCTTAGCATTAGCGGTTTCCTACAATGAGCAGTTCTTC. Looking up the rest from reference TRBV7-2 and TRBJ2-1 gives the full variable domain: GAGVSQSPSNKVTEKGKDVELRCDPISGHTALYWYRQSLGQGLEFLIYFQGNSAPDKSGLPSDRFSAERTGGSVSTLTIQRTQQEDSAVYLCASSLALAVSYNEQFFGPGTRLTVL.

J is TRBJ2-3 and V is TRBV9; weak D call: TRBD2 (6 bases). The CDR3 spans 15 residues. Per germline, CDR1 SGDLS and CDR2 YYNGEE. Between the trimmed V and J ends, which lost 2 bases and 4 bases, there was a span of 14 bases. The CDR3 DNA sequence: TGTGCCAGCAGCGTCTTTCGGGACTCCCCAGATACGCAGTATTTT. It yields the protein CASSVFRDSPDTQYF.

Note on this clone: Other DNA sequences from this sample encode an identical CDR3 as well. The chain employs TRBV6-1 and TRBJ1-2; no clear D gene. The V gene's germline CDR1 is MNHNS and CDR2 SASEGT. Trimming removed 7 bases at V and 3 bases at J, with 9 bases between. The CDR3 contains 12 residues. The DNA of the CDR3 is TGTGCCAGCACCGACGGACACTATGGCTACACCTTC. Translating gives CASTDGHYGYTF.

The rearrangement uses TRBV7-9 and TRBJ2-7; 9 positions match TRBD1. The CDR3 runs to 14 residues. V was pared by 6 bases and J by 5 bases, with 8 bases of the junction left unmatched. In germline, CDR1 is SEHNR, CDR2 FQNEAQ (reference sequence). DNA for the CDR3: TGTGCCAGCAGTACCGGGACAGGGCTCAACGAGCAGTACTTC. Translating it yields CASSTGTGLNEQYF.

The CDR3: CASSFSLGDNEQFF. The DNA for the CDR3 is TGTGCCAGCAGTTTCTCACTAGGGGACAATGAGCAGTTCTTC. The chain uses TRBV27 and TRBJ2-1; D is perhaps TRBD1 or TRBD2 (5 bases each). CDR1 MNHEY and CDR2 SMNVEV come from the germline V gene (reference sequence). The ends were cut back, 3 bases at V and 5 bases at J, with 11 bases in the middle. The CDR3 extends over 14 amino acids.

This clone has a handful of counts. This chain links TRBV9 with TRBJ2-1; tentative D call: TRBD1 (6 bases). The CDR3 loop spans 18 amino acids. The V end lost 0 bases, the J end lost 0 bases, and 16 bases lay between the germline ends. Germline-derived CDR1 and CDR2 are SGDLS and YYNGEE. The CDR3 loop is CASSVGIGGAGSYNEQFF. The CDR3 DNA reads TGTGCCAGCAGCGTAGGTATTGGGGGCGCTGGCTCCTACAATGAGCAGTTCTTC.

There are many counts of this clone. The chain recombines TRBV19 with TRBJ2-1; 14 positions match TRBD2. CDR1 and CDR2 from the germline V gene are LNHDA and SQIVND (reference sequence). V was clipped by 4 bases and J by 10 bases; unmatched bases: 9. The CDR3 runs 16 residues. The CDR3 DNA reads as TGTGCCAGTAGTACGGGACTAGCGGGAGTTGGGGGGGAGCAGTTCTTC. Translated: CASSTGLAGVGGEQFF.